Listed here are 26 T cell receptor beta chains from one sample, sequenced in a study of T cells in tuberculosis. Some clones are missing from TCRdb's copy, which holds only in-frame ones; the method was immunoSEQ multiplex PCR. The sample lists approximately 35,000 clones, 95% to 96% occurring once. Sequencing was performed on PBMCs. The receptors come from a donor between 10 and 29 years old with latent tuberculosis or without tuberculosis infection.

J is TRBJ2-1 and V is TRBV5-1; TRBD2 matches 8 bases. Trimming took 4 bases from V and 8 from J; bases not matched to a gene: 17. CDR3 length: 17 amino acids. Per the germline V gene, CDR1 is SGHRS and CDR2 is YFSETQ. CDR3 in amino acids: CASSARRTGLDVHEQFF. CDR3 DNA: TGCGCCAGCAGCGCAAGAAGGACGGGACTAGATGTCCATGAGCAGTTCTTC.

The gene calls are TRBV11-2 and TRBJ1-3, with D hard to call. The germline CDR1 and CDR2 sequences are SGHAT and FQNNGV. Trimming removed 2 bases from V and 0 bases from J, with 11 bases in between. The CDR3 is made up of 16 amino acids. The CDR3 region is CASSLNSRLSGNTIYF. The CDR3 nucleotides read TGTGCCAGCAGCTTAAATTCTAGGCTCTCTGGAAACACCATATATTTT.

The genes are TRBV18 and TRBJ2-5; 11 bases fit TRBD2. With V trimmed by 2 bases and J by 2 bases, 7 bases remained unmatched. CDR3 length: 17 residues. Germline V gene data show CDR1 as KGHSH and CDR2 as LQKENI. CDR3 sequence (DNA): TGTGCCAGCTCACCATCCCTGACTAGCGGGGCTCAAGAGACCCAGTACTTC. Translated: CASSPSLTSGAQETQYF. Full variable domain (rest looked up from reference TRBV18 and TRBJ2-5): NAGVMQNPRHLVRRRGQEARLRCSPMKGHSHVYWYRQLPEEGLKFMVYLQKENIIDESGMPKERFSAEFPKEGPSILRIQQVVRGDSAAYFCASSPSLTSGAQETQYFGPGTRLLVL.

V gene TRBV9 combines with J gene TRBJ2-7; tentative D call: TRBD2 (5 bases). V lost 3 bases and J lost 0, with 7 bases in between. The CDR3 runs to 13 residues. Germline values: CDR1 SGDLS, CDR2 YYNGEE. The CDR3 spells CASSGGPSYEQYF. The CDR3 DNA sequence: TGTGCCAGCAGCGGCGGGCCCTCCTACGAGCAGTACTTC.

For the CDR3, the DNA is TGTGCCAGCAGTCTGGGACAGGGGAGCTCCTATAATTCACCCCTCCACTTT. Amino acid sequence: CASSLGQGSSYNSPLHF. J is TRBJ1-6 and V is TRBV9; TRBD1 agrees at 10 bases. Germline CDR1 SGDLS, CDR2 YYNGEE. There are 17 residues in the CDR3. J lost 0 bases, V lost 5 bases, and 5 bases had no gene match.

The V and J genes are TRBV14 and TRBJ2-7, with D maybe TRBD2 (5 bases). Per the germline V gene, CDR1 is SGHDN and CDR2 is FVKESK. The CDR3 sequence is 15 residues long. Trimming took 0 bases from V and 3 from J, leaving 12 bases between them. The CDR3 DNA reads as TGTGCCAGCAGCCAAGATAGGGCTAGCAACTACGAGCAGTACTTC. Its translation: CASSQDRASNYEQYF. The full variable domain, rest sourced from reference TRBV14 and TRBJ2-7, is EAGVTQFPSHSVIEKGQTVTLRCDPISGHDNLYWYRRVMGKEIKFLLHFVKESKQDESGMPNNRFLAERTGGTYSTLKVQPAELEDSGVYFCASSQDRASNYEQYFGPGTRLTVT.

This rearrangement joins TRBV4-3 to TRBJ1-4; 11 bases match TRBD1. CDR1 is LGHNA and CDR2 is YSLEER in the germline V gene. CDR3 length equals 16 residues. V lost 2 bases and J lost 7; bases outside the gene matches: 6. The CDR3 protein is CASSQTGTGGAEKLFF. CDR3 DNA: TGCGCCAGCAGCCAAACCGGGACAGGGGGGGCTGAAAAACTGTTTTTT.

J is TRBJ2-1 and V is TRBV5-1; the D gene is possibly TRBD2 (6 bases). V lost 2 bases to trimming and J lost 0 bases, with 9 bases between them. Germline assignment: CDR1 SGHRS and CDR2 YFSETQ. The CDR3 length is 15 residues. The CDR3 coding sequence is TGCGCCAGCAGCTTAGGGACTTTCTCCTACAATGAGCAGTTCTTC. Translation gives CASSLGTFSYNEQFF.

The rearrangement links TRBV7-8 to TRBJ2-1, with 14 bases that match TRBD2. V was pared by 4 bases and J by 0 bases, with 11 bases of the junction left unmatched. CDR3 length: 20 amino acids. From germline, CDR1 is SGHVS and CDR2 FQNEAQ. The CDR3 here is CASSSSTGLAGETSYNEQFF. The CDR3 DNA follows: TGTGCCAGCAGCTCCTCAACGGGACTAGCGGGAGAAACCTCCTACAATGAGCAGTTCTTC.

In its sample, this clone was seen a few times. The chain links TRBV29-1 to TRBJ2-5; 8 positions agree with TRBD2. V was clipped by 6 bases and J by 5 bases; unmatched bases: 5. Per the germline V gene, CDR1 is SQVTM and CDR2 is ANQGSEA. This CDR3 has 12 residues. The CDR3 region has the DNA TGCAGCGTCGAGCCTAGCGGGGAGACCCAGTACTTC. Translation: CSVEPSGETQYF.

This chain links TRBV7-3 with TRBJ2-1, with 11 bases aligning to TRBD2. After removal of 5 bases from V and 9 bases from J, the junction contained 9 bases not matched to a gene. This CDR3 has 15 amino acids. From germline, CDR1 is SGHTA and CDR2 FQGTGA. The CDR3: CASSLTSGGIREQFF. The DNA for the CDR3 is TGTGCCAGCAGCCTTACTAGCGGGGGAATTCGTGAGCAGTTCTTC.

The CDR3, as DNA: TGTGCCAGCAGGACTCTAGCGGGGGCGCAGTATTTT. Residues: CASRTLAGAQYF. The chain couples TRBV7-9 to TRBJ2-3, with 10 bases fitting TRBD2. The V segment lost 6 bases and the J segment 10 bases; nucleotides outside the gene matches: 4. The CDR3 totals 12 residues. Germline-derived CDR1 and CDR2 are SEHNR and FQNEAQ (reference sequence).

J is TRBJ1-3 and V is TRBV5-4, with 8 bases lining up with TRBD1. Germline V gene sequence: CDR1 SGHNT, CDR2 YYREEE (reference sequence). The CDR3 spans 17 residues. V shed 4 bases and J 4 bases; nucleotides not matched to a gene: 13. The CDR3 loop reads CASSPQGATLGGNTIYF. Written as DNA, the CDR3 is TGTGCCAGCAGCCCCCAGGGGGCTACTTTGGGGGGAAACACCATATATTTT.

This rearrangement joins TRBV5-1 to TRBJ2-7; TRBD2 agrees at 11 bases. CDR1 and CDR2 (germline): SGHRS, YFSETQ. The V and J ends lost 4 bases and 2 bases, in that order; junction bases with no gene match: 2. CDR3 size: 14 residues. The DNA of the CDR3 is TGCGCCAGCAGCCCGGGACTAGCGGCCTACGAGCAGTACTTC. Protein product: CASSPGLAAYEQYF.

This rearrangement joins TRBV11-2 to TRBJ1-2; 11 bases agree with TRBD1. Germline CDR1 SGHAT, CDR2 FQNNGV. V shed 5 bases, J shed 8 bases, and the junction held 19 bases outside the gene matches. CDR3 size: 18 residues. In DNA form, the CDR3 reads TGTGCCAGCAGCACCTTCCGGGGACAGGGGGGAATTTATGGCGGCTACACCTTC. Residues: CASSTFRGQGGIYGGYTF.

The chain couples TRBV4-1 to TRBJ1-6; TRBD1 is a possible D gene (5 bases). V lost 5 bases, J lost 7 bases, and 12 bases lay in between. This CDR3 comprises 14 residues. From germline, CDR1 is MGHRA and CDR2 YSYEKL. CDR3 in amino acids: CASSTGQENSPLHF. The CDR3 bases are TGCGCCAGCAGCACAGGCCAGGAAAATTCACCCCTCCACTTT.

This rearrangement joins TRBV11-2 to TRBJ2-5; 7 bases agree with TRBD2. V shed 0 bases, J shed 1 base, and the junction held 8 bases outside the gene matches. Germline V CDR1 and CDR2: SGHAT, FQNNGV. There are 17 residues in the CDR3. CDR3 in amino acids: CASSLDWLVAGQETQYF. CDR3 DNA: TGTGCCAGCAGCTTAGATTGGCTTGTAGCGGGCCAAGAGACCCAGTACTTC.

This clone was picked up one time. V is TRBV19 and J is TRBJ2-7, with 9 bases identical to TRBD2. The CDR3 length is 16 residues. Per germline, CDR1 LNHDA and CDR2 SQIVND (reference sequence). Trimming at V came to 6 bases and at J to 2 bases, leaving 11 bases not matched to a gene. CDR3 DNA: TGTGCCAGTAGCCAAGGACTAGCGAGGACGACCTACGAGCAGTACTTC. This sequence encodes CASSQGLARTTYEQYF.

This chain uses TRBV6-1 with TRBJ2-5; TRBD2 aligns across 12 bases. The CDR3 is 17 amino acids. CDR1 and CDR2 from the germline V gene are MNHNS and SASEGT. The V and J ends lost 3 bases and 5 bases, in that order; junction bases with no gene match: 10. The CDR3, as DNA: TGTGCCAGCAGTGACTATCCGCTAGCGGGAGGGCGGGAGACCCAGTACTTC. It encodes CASSDYPLAGGRETQYF.

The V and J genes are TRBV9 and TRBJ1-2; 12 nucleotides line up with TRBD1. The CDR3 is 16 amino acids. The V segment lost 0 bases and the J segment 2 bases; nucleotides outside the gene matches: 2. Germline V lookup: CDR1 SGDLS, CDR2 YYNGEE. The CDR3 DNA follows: TGTGCCAGCAGCGTAGGGGGACAGGGGGCGAACTATGGCTACACCTTC. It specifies CASSVGGQGANYGYTF.

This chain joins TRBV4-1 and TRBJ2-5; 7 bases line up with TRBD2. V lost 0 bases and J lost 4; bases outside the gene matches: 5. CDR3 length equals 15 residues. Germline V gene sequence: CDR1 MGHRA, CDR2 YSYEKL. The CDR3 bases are TGCGCCAGCAGCCAAGATCCGCCGGGAGGAGAGACCCAGTACTTC. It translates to CASSQDPPGGETQYF.

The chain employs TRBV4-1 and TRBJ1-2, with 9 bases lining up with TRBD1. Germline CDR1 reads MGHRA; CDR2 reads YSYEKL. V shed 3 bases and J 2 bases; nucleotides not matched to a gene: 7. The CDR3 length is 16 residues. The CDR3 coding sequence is TGCGCCAGCAGCCAGGGGGGGGACAGGGTCAACTATGGCTACACCTTC. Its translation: CASSQGGDRVNYGYTF.

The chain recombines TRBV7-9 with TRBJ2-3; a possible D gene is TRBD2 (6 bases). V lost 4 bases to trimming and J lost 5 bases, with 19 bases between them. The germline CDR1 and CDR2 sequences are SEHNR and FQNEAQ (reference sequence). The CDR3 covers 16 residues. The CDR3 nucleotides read TGTGCCAGCAGCTGGTATACTCCCCGCGGGGAAGATACGCAGTATTTT. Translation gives CASSWYTPRGEDTQYF.

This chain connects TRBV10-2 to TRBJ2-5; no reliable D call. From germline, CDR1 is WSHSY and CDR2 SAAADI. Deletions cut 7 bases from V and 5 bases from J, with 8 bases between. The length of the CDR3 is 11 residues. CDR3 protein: CASTVGETQYF. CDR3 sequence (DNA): TGCGCCAGCACGGTGGGCGAGACCCAGTACTTC.

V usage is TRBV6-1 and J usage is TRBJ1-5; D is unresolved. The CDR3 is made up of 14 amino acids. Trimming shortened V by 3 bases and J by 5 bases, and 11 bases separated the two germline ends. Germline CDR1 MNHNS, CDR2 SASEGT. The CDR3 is CASSEEQLHQPQHF. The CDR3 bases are TGTGCCAGCAGTGAGGAACAGCTCCATCAGCCCCAGCATTTT.

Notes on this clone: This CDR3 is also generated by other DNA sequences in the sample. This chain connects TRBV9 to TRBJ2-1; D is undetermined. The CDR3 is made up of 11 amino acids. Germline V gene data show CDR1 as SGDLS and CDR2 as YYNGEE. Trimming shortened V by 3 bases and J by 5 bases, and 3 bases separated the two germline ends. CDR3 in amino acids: CASSANNEQFF. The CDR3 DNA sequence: TGTGCCAGCAGCGCAAACAATGAGCAGTTCTTC.